This TCR beta chain was recovered during a study of beta chain features in type 1 diabetes. Study-wide background: Researchers looked at approximately 110,000,000 sorted cells across all samples.

Every isolated RNA sample was fully reverse transcribed, so sequencing captured expressed TCRB transcripts. Assay: immunoSEQ multiplex PCR; the TCRdb copy retains only in-frame clones and omits some. The table records roughly 150,000 clones, approximately 9.1% of them present only once. Notes on this clone: At one end the junction does not follow the germline gene, possibly because of a read error.

Sequenced input: central memory CD4+ T cells from blood. The sequence came from a woman younger than 35 in good health.

CDR3 sequence: CDSSEFGTAQETQYF. The CDR3 DNA sequence: TGTGACAGCAGTGAATTTGGGACTGCACAAGAGACCCAGTACTTC. This rearrangement joins TRBV2 to TRBJ2-5; tentatively, D is TRBD2 (6 bases). Germline CDR1 and CDR2: SNHLY and FYNNEI. The CDR3 contains 15 residues.